A single T cell receptor beta chain is shown here with its context. Per germline, CDR1 SGHRS and CDR2 YFSETQ. V was shortened by 6 bases and J by 3 bases, with 12 bases between the two germline ends. CDR3 length: 13 amino acids. TCRdb independently ran MiXCR on the 5' RACE reads; one entry per CDR3 protein. This repertoire shows approximately 23,000 distinct CDR3 sequences, about 29% found once; its top ten account for roughly 2.2%. Sequencing was carried out using tumor-infiltrating naive CD4+ T cells sorted from the breast tumor. The sample's subset: naive CD4+ T cells, CD4+CD45RA+CD25-. The chain couples TRBV5-1 to TRBJ1-2, with D perhaps TRBD1 (5 bases). The TCR sequence derives from a female donor with breast cancer. CDR3 in amino acids: CASNYGTDYGYTF. The CDR3 nucleotides are TGCGCCAGCAATTACGGGACTGACTATGGCTACACCTTC.